A selection of T cell receptor beta chains follows, all from one sample in a study of T cells in Graves' hyperthyroidism and ophthalmopathy. TCRdb called the multiplex PCR reads again in MiXCR, with one record for every CDR3 protein. Of more than 40,000 distinct CDR3 sequences listed, more than 40% are singletons. Source material: peripheral blood or thyroid tissue (not recorded which). Source of these receptors: a woman aged 45-65 years with Graves' hyperthyroidism. Each CDR3 is given with its conserved first and last residue. A D gene is named only where the DNA matches it firmly. Clone size is stated in some rows and not others, as once, few, many or a class when expanded.

J: TRBJ1-2
size: -
D: -
V: TRBV20-1
CDR3: CSARGQTYTF
DNA: TGCAGTGCTAGAGGACAGACCTACACCTTC

J: TRBJ2-7
size: many
D: -
V: TRBV7-9
CDR3: CASSSPGGGFSYEQYF
DNA: TGTGCCAGCAGCTCCCCAGGGGGGGGTTTTTCCTACGAGCAGTACTTC

J: TRBJ2-5
size: once
D: -
V: TRBV20-1
CDR3: CSAADQETQYF
DNA: TGCAGTGCTGCGGACCAAGAGACCCAGTACTTC

J: TRBJ2-5
size: medium-sized
D: TRBD2
V: TRBV2
CDR3: CASRGLAGGARWETQYF
DNA: TGTGCCAGCCGGGGACTAGCGGGAGGAGCGAGGTGGGAGACCCAGTACTTC

J: TRBJ1-2
size: -
D: -
V: TRBV5-1
CDR3: CASSLISGTNYGYTF
DNA: TGCGCCAGCAGCTTGATTTCCGGAACTAACTATGGCTACACCTTC

J: TRBJ1-1
size: -
D: -
V: TRBV2
CDR3: CASIVEDEAFF
DNA: TGTGCCAGCATAGTAGAGGATGAAGCTTTCTTT

J: TRBJ2-5
size: once
D: -
V: TRBV20-1
CDR3: CSARGETQYF
DNA: TGCAGTGCTAGAGGAGAGACCCAGTACTTC

J: TRBJ2-7
size: many
D: -
V: TRBV14
CDR3: CASSQGLLERYF
DNA: TGTGCCAGCAGCCAAGGATTGCTGGAGAGATACTTC

J: TRBJ2-7
size: few
D: TRBD2
V: TRBV20-1
CDR3: CSASSKRENYEQYF
DNA: TGCAGTGCCAGCAGCAAGCGGGAGAATTACGAGCAGTACTTC

J: TRBJ2-7
size: once
D: TRBD2
V: TRBV6-2/TRBV6-3
CDR3: CASSTVAGFSYEQYF
DNA: TGTGCCAGCAGTACCGTAGCGGGTTTCTCCTACGAGCAGTACTTC

J: TRBJ2-7
size: -
D: TRBD2
V: TRBV20-1
CDR3: CSARAGTSGRAEQYF
DNA: TGCAGTGCTAGGGCCGGGACTAGCGGTCGGGCCGAGCAGTACTTC

J: TRBJ2-5
size: many
D: -
V: TRBV5-8
CDR3: CASSPTVALETQYF
DNA: TGTGCCAGCAGCCCGACGGTTGCACTGGAGACCCAGTACTTC

J: TRBJ1-1
size: -
D: -
V: TRBV15
CDR3: CATSSGAQMDTEAFF
DNA: TGTGCCACCAGCAGTGGAGCACAGATGGACACTGAAGCTTTCTTT

J: TRBJ2-3
size: -
D: TRBD2
V: TRBV2
CDR3: CASRRLAGASDTQYF
DNA: TGTGCCAGCAGGAGACTAGCGGGAGCTTCAGATACGCAGTATTTT

J: TRBJ2-7
size: medium-sized
D: -
V: TRBV9
CDR3: CASSVEWWQGSYEQYF
DNA: TGTGCCAGCAGCGTAGAATGGTGGCAGGGCTCCTACGAGCAGTACTTC

J: TRBJ2-7
size: -
D: -
V: TRBV7-9
CDR3: CAIRAAGIEEQYF
DNA: TGTGCCATCAGGGCCGCAGGGATTGAAGAGCAGTACTTC

J: TRBJ2-5
size: few
D: TRBD1
V: TRBV7-3
CDR3: CASSPQGVKTQYF
DNA: TGTGCCAGCAGCCCCCAGGGGGTGAAGACCCAGTACTTC

J: TRBJ2-7
size: -
D: -
V: TRBV14
CDR3: CASSEDYEQYF
DNA: TGTGCCAGCAGCGAGGATTACGAGCAGTACTTC

J: TRBJ1-6
size: many
D: -
V: TRBV20-1
CDR3: CSARDQSGARDSPLHF
DNA: TGCAGTGCTAGAGATCAGTCGGGGGCCCGCGATTCACCCCTCCACTTT

J: TRBJ2-2
size: few
D: -
V: TRBV2
CDR3: CASSFYICTGELFF
DNA: -

J: TRBJ2-2
size: many
D: -
V: TRBV11-3
CDR3: CASSTGRNTGELFF
DNA: TGTGCCAGCAGCACCGGACGGAACACCGGGGAGCTGTTTTTT

J: TRBJ1-5
size: many
D: TRBD1
V: TRBV20-1
CDR3: CSARGPRGNQPQHF
DNA: TGCAGTGCTCGCGGCCCCAGGGGGAATCAGCCCCAGCATTTT

J: TRBJ2-2
size: -
D: -
V: TRBV24-1
CDR3: CATSARTVPGELFF
DNA: TGTGCCACCAGTGCCCGGACAGTCCCCGGGGAGCTGTTTTTT

J: TRBJ2-7
size: -
D: TRBD2
V: TRBV7-9
CDR3: CASSKRLGLAGDEQYF
DNA: TGTGCCAGCAGCAAACGATTGGGACTAGCGGGAGACGAGCAGTACTTC

J: TRBJ2-7
size: few
D: -
V: TRBV9
CDR3: CASSVGPGGGTYEQYF
DNA: TGTGCCAGCAGCGTAGGTCCCGGCGGCGGCACCTACGAGCAGTACTTC

J: TRBJ1-6
size: many
D: -
V: TRBV5-6
CDR3: CASSLVQGKFYNSPLHF
DNA: TGTGCCAGCAGCTTGGTGCAGGGGAAATTCTATAATTCACCCCTCCACTTT

J: TRBJ2-7
size: many
D: -
V: TRBV6-1
CDR3: CASTQRGVHEQYF
DNA: TGTGCCAGCACCCAAAGGGGGGTCCACGAGCAGTACTTC

J: TRBJ1-5
size: many
D: -
V: TRBV20-1
CDR3: CSARTGTLNQPRHF
DNA: TGCAGTGCTAGAACCGGGACACTCAATCAGCCCCGGCATTTT

J: TRBJ2-2
size: -
D: -
V: TRBV5-1
CDR3: CASREPGQKSGGLFF
DNA: TGCGCCAGCAGGGAGCCGGGACAGAAAAGCGGGGGGCTGTTTTTT

J: TRBJ1-2
size: once
D: TRBD1
V: TRBV2
CDR3: CASSEAGTVGDYGYTF
DNA: TGTGCCAGCAGTGAAGCCGGGACAGTAGGCGACTATGGCTACACCTTC

J: TRBJ2-7
size: few
D: TRBD2
V: TRBV7-3
CDR3: CASSLVGLAAEQYF
DNA: TGTGCCAGCAGCTTAGTGGGACTAGCCGCCGAGCAGTACTTC

J: TRBJ1-4
size: -
D: TRBD1
V: TRBV11-2
CDR3: CASSSYRGQGQNEKLFF
DNA: TGTGCCAGCAGTTCATACAGGGGCCAGGGGCAGAATGAAAAACTGTTTTTT

J: TRBJ1-4
size: -
D: -
V: TRBV24-1
CDR3: CATSRGPGKGEKLFF
DNA: TGTGCCACCAGTCGTGGGCCAGGGAAGGGGGAAAAACTGTTTTTT

J: TRBJ2-7
size: many
D: -
V: TRBV5-1
CDR3: CASSLGFQYEQYF
DNA: TGCGCCAGCAGCTTGGGCTTTCAGTACGAGCAGTACTTC

J: TRBJ2-7
size: -
D: TRBD2
V: TRBV24-1
CDR3: CATNTTGTSRREQYF
DNA: TGTGCCACCAATACCACCGGGACTAGCCGGAGGGAGCAGTACTTC

J: TRBJ2-2
size: -
D: -
V: TRBV7-2
CDR3: CASSLGRGTNTGELFF
DNA: TGTGCCAGCAGCTTAGGGAGGGGAACGAACACCGGGGAGCTGTTTTTT